The 13 T cell receptor beta chains reported below all come from one sample, sequenced in a study of shared clonotypes between healthy human individuals. Assay used: immunoSEQ multiplex PCR; TCRdb lists only in-frame clones, some missing. Here the sample spans about 2,500,000 clones, 90% to 95% being singletons. The sequencing sample was made of naive CD4+ T cells sorted from blood. Indicated subset: CD45RA+ positively selected. Receptors were obtained from a man younger than 35 in good health.

J is TRBJ1-1 and V is TRBV29-1, with unresolved D. Trimming pared 6 bases from V and 4 bases from J, leaving 12 bases between. Germline lookup yields CDR1 SQVTM and CDR2 ANQGSEA. This CDR3 has 12 residues. This chain's CDR3 is CSVGLMGTEAFF. The CDR3 region has the DNA TGCAGCGTGGGCTTAATGGGCACTGAAGCTTTCTTT.

The V call is TRBV10-3, the J call TRBJ1-6; D is unclear. The germline V and J ends were trimmed by 3 bases and 4 bases, with 10 bases remaining between them. The CDR3 runs 15 residues. Germline loops: CDR1 ENHRY, CDR2 SYGVKD. CDR3 sequence (DNA): TGTGCCATCAGTGACATGCAGCAGTATAATTCACCCCTCCACTTT. Amino acids: CAISDMQQYNSPLHF.

J is TRBJ2-6 and V is TRBV19; the match to TRBD1 covers 10 bases. This CDR3 spans 18 amino acids. J lost 2 bases, V lost 7 bases, and 11 bases had no gene match. Germline loops: CDR1 LNHDA, CDR2 SQIVND (reference sequence). The CDR3 DNA sequence: TGTGCCAGTACCCTCGGGGGGACAGGGGTAACTGGGGCCAACGTCCTGACTTTC. Translated: CASTLGGTGVTGANVLTF. Full variable domain (remainder filled in from reference TRBV19 and TRBJ2-6): DGGITQSPKYLFRKEGQNVTLSCEQNLNHDAMYWYRQDPGQGLRLIYYSQIVNDFQKGDIAEGYSVSREKKESFPLTVTSAQKNPTAFYLCASTLGGTGVTGANVLTFGAGSRLTVL.

About this clone itself: Other nucleotide sequences from this sample produce the same CDR3. This chain joins TRBV5-1 and TRBJ2-1; either TRBD1 or TRBD2 may fit D (6 bases each). The CDR3 totals 15 residues. From germline, CDR1 is SGHRS and CDR2 YFSETQ. Trimming cost V 0 bases and J 4 bases, with 11 bases left between them. The CDR3, as DNA: TGCGCCAGCAGCTTGGGTCAGGGGAGGTACAATGAGCAGTTCTTC. Protein sequence: CASSLGQGRYNEQFF.

The chain employs TRBV6-4 and TRBJ2-7, with TRBD2 matching 8 bases. Germline CDR1 and CDR2: MRHNA and SNTAGT. After removal of 3 bases from V and 0 bases from J, the junction contained 7 bases not matched to a gene. There are 16 residues in the CDR3. In DNA, the CDR3 is TGTGCCAGCAGTGATTTAAAGCGGGGGCTCTCCTACGAGCAGTACTTC. This encodes CASSDLKRGLSYEQYF.

The rearrangement links TRBV6-1 to TRBJ2-7, with D maybe TRBD2 (6 bases). V was clipped by 4 bases and J by 3 bases, with 13 bases between them. Germline loops: CDR1 MNHNS, CDR2 SASEGT. The CDR3 extends over 14 amino acids. The CDR3 region is CASSATGEVYEQYF. The CDR3 DNA reads TGTGCCAGCAGTGCTACCGGGGAGGTCTACGAGCAGTACTTC.

This chain connects TRBV11-1 to TRBJ1-1; D uncertain. The V and J ends lost 3 bases and 9 bases respectively, with 11 bases between them. This CDR3 contains 12 residues. Germline CDR1 reads SGHAT; CDR2 reads FQDESV (reference sequence). Here the CDR3 reads CASSLEDNQAFF. The DNA of the CDR3 is TGTGCCAGCAGCTTGGAAGACAATCAAGCTTTCTTT.

Regarding this clone: The sample contains more than one DNA sequence encoding this CDR3. The V gene is TRBV6-1, the J gene TRBJ1-1, with D perhaps matching TRBD1 (5 bases). This CDR3 contains 13 residues. The ends were cut back, 7 bases at V and 0 bases at J, with 9 bases in the middle. Germline V gene data show CDR1 as MNHNS and CDR2 as SASEGT. The CDR3 bases are TGTGCCAGCAAGGCAGGGATGAACACTGAAGCTTTCTTT. Translating it yields CASKAGMNTEAFF.

The rearrangement links TRBV19 to TRBJ2-6; tentatively, D is TRBD1 (6 bases). CDR1 is LNHDA, CDR2 SQIVND, per germline (reference sequence). Trimming cost V 3 bases and J 4 bases, with 10 bases left between them. This CDR3 region has 15 residues. The CDR3 loop reads CASSIWGTGANVLTF. The DNA for the CDR3 is TGTGCCAGTAGTATCTGGGGGACAGGGGCCAACGTCCTGACTTTC.

CDR3 sequence (DNA): TGTGCCAGCAGCGTAGCTGGGCGGGGGGGAAGCACAGATACGCAGTATTTT. Encoded protein: CASSVAGRGGSTDTQYF. The rearrangement links TRBV9 to TRBJ2-3, with 9 bases that match TRBD2. With V trimmed by 0 bases and J by 0 bases, 5 bases remained unmatched. The CDR3 sequence is 17 residues long. CDR1 and CDR2 (germline): SGDLS, YYNGEE.

The table lists this clone with a count of one. This chain connects TRBV5-6 to TRBJ2-5, with a tentative D call TRBD2 (5 bases). The CDR3 totals 14 residues. Trimming pared 4 bases from V and 5 bases from J, leaving 15 bases between. The germline CDR1 and CDR2 sequences are SGHDT and YYEEEE. The CDR3 loop reads CASSLSRVRETQYF. CDR3 sequence (DNA): TGTGCCAGCAGCCTATCGAGGGTCCGGGAGACCCAGTACTTC.

The genes are TRBV27 and TRBJ1-1; TRBD1 agrees at 8 bases. V shed 5 bases, J shed 0 bases, and the junction held 14 bases outside the gene matches. This CDR3 comprises 18 residues. Germline V gene sequence: CDR1 MNHEY, CDR2 SMNVEV (reference sequence). CDR3 loop: CASSLIRQGNLLNTEAFF. In DNA form, the CDR3 reads TGTGCCAGCAGTCTTATCAGACAGGGGAACCTGTTGAACACTGAAGCTTTCTTT.

The J gene is TRBJ2-1, the V gene TRBV15; 11 nucleotides agree with TRBD2. Per germline, CDR1 LNHNV and CDR2 YYDKDF (reference sequence). The J segment lost 7 bases and the V segment lost 8 bases, leaving 4 bases of the junction unmatched. CDR3 size: 13 residues. DNA for the CDR3: TGTGCCACCTCCGCTAGCGGGAGGAATGAGCAGTTCTTC. Protein product: CATSASGRNEQFF.